This T cell receptor (beta chain) was captured in a study of T cells after yellow fever vaccination. TCRdb called the 5' RACE reads again in MiXCR, with one record for every CDR3 protein. The data show hundreds of thousands of distinct CDR3 sequences, with roughly 4.3% seen just once and around 24% held by the top ten. Germline-derived CDR1 and CDR2 are MNHEY and SVGEGT. The CDR3 runs to 15 residues. The V and J ends lost 5 bases and 0 bases respectively, with 13 bases between them. This clonotype has just a few counts. The chain joins TRBV6-2 or TRBV6-3 to TRBJ1-2; tentative D call: TRBD1 (5 bases). Here the sequenced sample was PBMCs, taken 5 days after the yellow fever booster vaccination. The receptor's source is a man younger than 35 who received the YFV17D yellow fever vaccine. Here the CDR3 DNA reads TGTGCCAGCAGTCGCGACAGCCCCACTAACTATGGCTACACCTTC. Protein product: CASSRDSPTNYGYTF.